This T cell receptor (beta chain) appears in the sequencing data of a study of blood T cell repertoires in COVID-19. Clones were sequenced by immunoSEQ multiplex PCR, and TCRdb holds only the in-frame ones, with some missing. Here the sample spans under 200,000 clones, just over 85% being singletons. The germline V gene encodes CDR1 GTSNPN and CDR2 SVGIG (reference sequence). Deletions cut 5 bases from V and 5 bases from J, with 9 bases between. CDR3 length: 11 amino acids. Material for sequencing was peripheral blood. The chain is built from TRBV30 and TRBJ2-5; weak D call: TRBD2 (6 bases). This TCR was recovered from a man in his 60s with acute or convalescent COVID-19. The CDR3 bases are TGTGCCTGGGGAAGCGGGGAGACCCAGTACTTC. Protein product: CAWGSGETQYF. Supplemented by reference TRBV30 and TRBJ2-5, the full variable domain reads SQTIHQWPATLVQPVGSPLSLECTVEGTSNPNLYWYRQAAGRGLQLLFYSVGIGQISSEVPQNLSASRPQDRQFILSSKKLLLSDSGFYLCAWGSGETQYFGPGTRLLVL.